A selection of T cell receptor beta chains follows, all from one sample in a study of PD-L1 blockade in urothelial cancer. Data came from immunoSEQ multiplex PCR; TCRdb stores just in-frame clones and leaves some out. The repertoire holds tens of thousands of clones, with 70% to 90% as singletons. The sample in question was PBMCs, obtained around atezolizumab (anti-PD-L1) treatment. The receptors shown here come from a woman aged 55-69 years with urothelial cancer. Both conserved end residues are part of each CDR3. Each record gives: V gene, clone size, J gene, D gene, CDR3 protein, CDR3 DNA. D genes are given only for firm matches. Expanded clones get a size class; other rows say once, few or many, or leave the size out.

v_gene: TRBV9
abundance: -
j_gene: TRBJ1-2
d_gene: -
CDR3aa: CASSPRGGDPYGYTF
CDR3nt: TGTGCCAGCAGCCCCCGGGGGGGCGACCCTTATGGCTACACCTTC

v_gene: TRBV10-2
abundance: -
j_gene: TRBJ2-7
d_gene: TRBD2
CDR3aa: CASRNPTDSGSRAHEQYF
CDR3nt: TGCGCCAGCAGGAATCCGACAGATAGCGGGAGTAGAGCCCACGAGCAGTACTTC

v_gene: TRBV15
abundance: -
j_gene: TRBJ2-4
d_gene: -
CDR3aa: CATSRDSQNIQYF
CDR3nt: TGTGCCACCAGCAGGGACAGTCAAAACATTCAGTACTTC

v_gene: TRBV11-2
abundance: -
j_gene: TRBJ2-5
d_gene: -
CDR3aa: CASSLVTEPQETQYF
CDR3nt: TGTGCCAGCAGCTTAGTCACGGAGCCGCAAGAGACCCAGTACTTC

v_gene: TRBV4-2
abundance: -
j_gene: TRBJ2-1
d_gene: TRBD1
CDR3aa: CASSQAGPDRYNEQFF
CDR3nt: TGTGCCAGCAGCCAAGCTGGCCCGGACAGGTACAATGAGCAGTTCTTC

v_gene: TRBV7-9
abundance: -
j_gene: TRBJ1-1
d_gene: -
CDR3aa: CASSSPDQGYAEAFF
CDR3nt: TGTGCCAGCAGCTCCCCAGACCAGGGGTACGCTGAAGCTTTCTTT

v_gene: TRBV27
abundance: -
j_gene: TRBJ1-6
d_gene: -
CDR3aa: CASSFLRGTLYF
CDR3nt: TGTGCCAGCAGTTTTTTAAGGGGCACCCTCTACTTT

v_gene: TRBV16
abundance: -
j_gene: TRBJ2-3
d_gene: -
CDR3aa: CASSPRLVDTQYF
CDR3nt: TGTGCCAGCAGCCCGCGACTAGTAGATACGCAGTATTTT

v_gene: TRBV6-5
abundance: once
j_gene: TRBJ2-7
d_gene: -
CDR3aa: CASSYSQGYSYEQYF
CDR3nt: TGTGCCAGCAGTTACTCGCAGGGTTACTCCTACGAGCAGTACTTC

v_gene: TRBV7-2
abundance: -
j_gene: TRBJ1-1
d_gene: -
CDR3aa: CASSRGQNTEAFF
CDR3nt: TGTGCCAGCAGCCGAGGACAGAACACTGAAGCTTTCTTT

v_gene: TRBV11-2
abundance: -
j_gene: TRBJ2-7
d_gene: TRBD1
CDR3aa: CASSHGTGVSYEQYF
CDR3nt: TGTGCCAGCAGCCATGGGACAGGGGTCTCCTACGAGCAGTACTTC

v_gene: TRBV6-1
abundance: -
j_gene: TRBJ2-3
d_gene: TRBD2
CDR3aa: CASSELAGGLSTDTQYF
CDR3nt: TGTGCCAGCAGTGAACTGGCGGGGGGCCTCAGCACAGATACGCAGTATTTT

v_gene: TRBV7-6
abundance: -
j_gene: TRBJ2-1
d_gene: TRBD2
CDR3aa: CASSANIAGGPLGEQFF
CDR3nt: TGTGCCAGCAGCGCGAACATAGCGGGAGGGCCTTTGGGGGAGCAGTTCTTC

v_gene: TRBV19
abundance: -
j_gene: TRBJ2-3
d_gene: TRBD2
CDR3aa: CASSTFSGGASYSSDTQYF
CDR3nt: TGTGCCAGTAGTACGTTTAGCGGGGGGGCTTCGTATTCATCAGATACGCAGTATTTT

v_gene: TRBV2
abundance: -
j_gene: TRBJ2-2
d_gene: TRBD2
CDR3aa: CASSHRTSGDENTGELFF
CDR3nt: TGTGCCAGCAGCCACCGGACTAGCGGGGACGAGAACACCGGGGAGCTGTTTTTT

v_gene: TRBV4-3
abundance: -
j_gene: TRBJ1-4
d_gene: TRBD1
CDR3aa: CASSQTLRGREKLFF
CDR3nt: TGCGCCAGCAGCCAAACCCTCAGGGGGCGGGAAAAACTGTTTTTT

v_gene: TRBV10-3
abundance: -
j_gene: TRBJ1-2
d_gene: TRBD1
CDR3aa: CAISANRGRDYGYTF
CDR3nt: TGTGCCATCAGTGCAAACAGGGGGCGCGACTATGGCTACACCTTC